This T cell receptor beta chain was identified during a study of T cells in Graves' hyperthyroidism and ophthalmopathy. The CDR3 has 15 amino acids. Germline V gives CDR1 SGHVS, CDR2 FNYEAQ. V lost 1 base and J 5 bases, leaving 15 bases between the germline ends. As regards this clonotype: This clone may be a read error of a much larger clone one base away.

TCR beta CDR3 regions were amplified from RNA transcripts. HTBI primers were the set used in a first-round RT-PCR of the TCR CDR3. TCRdb used MiXCR to reprocess the multiplex PCR reads, holding one entry per CDR3 protein. The data contain about 570,000 distinct CDR3 sequences, 40% to 55% of them singletons. This rearrangement joins TRBV7-6 to TRBJ2-7; no clear D gene. This TCR was recovered from an adult woman with Graves' disease, either hyperthyroidism or ophthalmopathy (not recorded which). The sequencing sample was made of peripheral blood or thyroid tissue (not recorded which). CDR3 DNA: TGTGCCAGCAGCTTAGGCACGACCTCCTTGGACGAGCAGTACTTC. It translates to CASSLGTTSLDEQYF.